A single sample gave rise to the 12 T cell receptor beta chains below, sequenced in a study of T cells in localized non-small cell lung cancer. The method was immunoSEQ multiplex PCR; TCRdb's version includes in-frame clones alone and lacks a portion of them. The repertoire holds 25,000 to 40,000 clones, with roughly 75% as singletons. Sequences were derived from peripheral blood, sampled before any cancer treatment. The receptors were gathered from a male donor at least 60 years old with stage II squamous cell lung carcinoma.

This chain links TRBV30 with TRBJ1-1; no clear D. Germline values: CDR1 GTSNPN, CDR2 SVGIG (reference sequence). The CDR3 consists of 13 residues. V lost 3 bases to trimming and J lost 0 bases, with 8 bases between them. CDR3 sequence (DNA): TGTGCCTGGAGCGGCAGTTTGAACACTGAAGCTTTCTTT. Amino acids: CAWSGSLNTEAFF.

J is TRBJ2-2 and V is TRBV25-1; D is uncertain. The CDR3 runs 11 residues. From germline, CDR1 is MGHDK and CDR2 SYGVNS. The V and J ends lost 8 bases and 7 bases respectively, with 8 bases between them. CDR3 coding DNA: TGTGCCAGCGAAGGCGGCGGGGAGCTGTTTTTT. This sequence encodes CASEGGGELFF. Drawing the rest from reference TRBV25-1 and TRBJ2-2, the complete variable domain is EADIYQTPRYLVIGTGKKITLECSQTMGHDKMYWYQQDPGMELHLIHYSYGVNSTEKGDLSSESTVSRIRTEHFPLTLESARPSHTSQYLCASEGGGELFFGEGSRLTVL.

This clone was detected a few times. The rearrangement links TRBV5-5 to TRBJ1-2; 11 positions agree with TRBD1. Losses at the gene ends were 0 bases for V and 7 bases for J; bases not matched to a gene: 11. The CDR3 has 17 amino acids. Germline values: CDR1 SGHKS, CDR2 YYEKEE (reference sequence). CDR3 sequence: CASSLGTGGGFSGGYTF. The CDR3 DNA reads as TGTGCCAGCAGCTTGGGGACAGGGGGCGGTTTTTCCGGTGGCTACACCTTC. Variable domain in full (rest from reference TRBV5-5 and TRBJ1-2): DAGVTQSPTHLIKTRGQQVTLRCSPISGHKSVSWYQQVLGQGPQFIFQYYEKEERGRGNFPDRFSARQFPNYSSELNVNALLLGDSALYLCASSLGTGGGFSGGYTFGSGTRLTVV.

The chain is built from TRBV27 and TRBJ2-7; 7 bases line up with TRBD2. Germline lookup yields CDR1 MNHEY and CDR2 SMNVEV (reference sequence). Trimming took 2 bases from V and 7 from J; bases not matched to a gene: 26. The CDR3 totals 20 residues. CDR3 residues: CASSLPPHPPGLEEGREQYF. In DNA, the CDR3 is TGTGCCAGCAGTTTACCCCCCCACCCCCCCGGACTAGAAGAGGGCAGGGAGCAGTACTTC.

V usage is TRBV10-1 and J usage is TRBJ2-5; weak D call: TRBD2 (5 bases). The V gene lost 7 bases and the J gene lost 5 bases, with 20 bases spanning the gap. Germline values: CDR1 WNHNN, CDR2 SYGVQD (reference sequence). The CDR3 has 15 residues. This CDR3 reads CASTRGDGVEETQYF. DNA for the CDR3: TGCGCCAGCACCCGAGGAGACGGGGTAGAGGAGACCCAGTACTTC.

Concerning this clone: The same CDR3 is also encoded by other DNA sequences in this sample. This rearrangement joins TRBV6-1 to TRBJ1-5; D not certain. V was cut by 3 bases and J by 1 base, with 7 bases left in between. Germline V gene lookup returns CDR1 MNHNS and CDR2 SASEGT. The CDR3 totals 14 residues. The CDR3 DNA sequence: TGTGCCAGCAGTGACAGCTTCAGCAATCAGCCCCAGCATTTT. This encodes CASSDSFSNQPQHF.

The CDR3 DNA reads TGTGCCAGTAGGGGGCAAGAGACCCAGTACTTC. This gives the protein CASRGQETQYF. The chain has TRBV19 and TRBJ2-5; D remains unclear. The V and J ends lost 6 bases and 2 bases respectively, with 4 bases between them. CDR3 size: 11 residues. Germline assignment: CDR1 LNHDA and CDR2 SQIVND (reference sequence).

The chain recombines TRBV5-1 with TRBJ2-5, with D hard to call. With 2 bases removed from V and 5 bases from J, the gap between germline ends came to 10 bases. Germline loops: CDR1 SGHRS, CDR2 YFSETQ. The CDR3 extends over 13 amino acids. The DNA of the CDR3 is TGCGCCAGCAGCTTTCCGCAAGGGGAGACCCAGTACTTC. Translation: CASSFPQGETQYF.

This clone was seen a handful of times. CDR3 DNA sequence: TGTGCCAGCAGCTTCGACAGGGGCTACACCTTC. It encodes CASSFDRGYTF. V is TRBV5-6 and J is TRBJ1-2, with a weak D call TRBD1 (6 bases). The CDR3 is 11 residues long. The germline CDR1 and CDR2 sequences are SGHDT and YYEEEE. V lost 2 bases and J lost 8, with 7 bases in between.

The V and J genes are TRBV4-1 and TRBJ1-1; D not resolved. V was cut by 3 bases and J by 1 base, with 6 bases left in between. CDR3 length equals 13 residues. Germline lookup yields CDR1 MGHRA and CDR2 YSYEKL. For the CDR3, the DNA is TGCGCCAGCAGCCATCCAGCGAACACTGAAGCTTTCTTT. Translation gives CASSHPANTEAFF.

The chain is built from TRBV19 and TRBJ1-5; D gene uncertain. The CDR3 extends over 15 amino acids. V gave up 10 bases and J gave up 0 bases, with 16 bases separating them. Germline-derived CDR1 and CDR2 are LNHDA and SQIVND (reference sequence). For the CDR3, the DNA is TGTGCCACCTCATGGAGTGCGTATAGCAATCAGCCCCAGCATTTT. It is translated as CATSWSAYSNQPQHF. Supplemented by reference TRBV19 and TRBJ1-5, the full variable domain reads DGGITQSPKYLFRKEGQNVTLSCEQNLNHDAMYWYRQDPGQGLRLIYYSQIVNDFQKGDIAEGYSVSREKKESFPLTVTSAQKNPTAFYLCATSWSAYSNQPQHFGDGTRLSIL.

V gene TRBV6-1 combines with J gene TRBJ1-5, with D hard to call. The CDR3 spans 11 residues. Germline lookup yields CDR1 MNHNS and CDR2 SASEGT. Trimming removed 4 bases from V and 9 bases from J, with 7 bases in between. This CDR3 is CASSGRGPQHF. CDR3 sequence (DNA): TGTGCCAGCAGTGGCCGGGGGCCCCAGCATTTT.